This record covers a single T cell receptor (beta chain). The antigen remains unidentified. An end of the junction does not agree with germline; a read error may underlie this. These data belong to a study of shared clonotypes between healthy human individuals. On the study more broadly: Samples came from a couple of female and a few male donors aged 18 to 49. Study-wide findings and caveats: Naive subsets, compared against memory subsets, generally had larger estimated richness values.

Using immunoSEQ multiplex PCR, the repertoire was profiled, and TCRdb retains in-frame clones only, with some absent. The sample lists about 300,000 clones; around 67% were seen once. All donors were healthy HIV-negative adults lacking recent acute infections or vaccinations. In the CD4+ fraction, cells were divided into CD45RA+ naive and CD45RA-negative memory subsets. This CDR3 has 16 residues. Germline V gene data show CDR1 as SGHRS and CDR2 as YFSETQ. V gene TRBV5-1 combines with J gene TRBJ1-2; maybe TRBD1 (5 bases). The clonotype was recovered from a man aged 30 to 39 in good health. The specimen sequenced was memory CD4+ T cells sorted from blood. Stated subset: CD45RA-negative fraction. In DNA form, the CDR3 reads TGCGCCAGCACCTTGAAATGGGACGGTGGGTCGGGTGGCTACACCTTC. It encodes CASTLKWDGGSGGYTF. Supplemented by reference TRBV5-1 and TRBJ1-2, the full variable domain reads KAGVTQTPRYLIKTRGQQVTLSCSPISGHRSVSWYQQTPGQGLQFLFEYFSETQRNKGNFPGRFSGRQFSNSRSEMNVSTLELGDSALYLCASTLKWDGGSGGYTFGSGTRLTVV.